This T cell receptor beta chain was identified during a study of blood T cells in healthy people across ages. Healthy Caucasians from Russia aged roughly 6 to 95 served as donors. Germline V lookup: CDR1 SGHRS, CDR2 YFSETQ. V was pared by 4 bases and J by 1 base, with 12 bases of the junction left unmatched. The CDR3 spans 18 residues. A second PCR, run for about 6 to 12 cycles, used a sample-barcoded 5' primer plus a J-beta primer mix. TCRdb recomputed calls from the 5' RACE reads with MiXCR, one row per CDR3 protein. Altogether 1.8 million or so distinct CDR3 sequences are present, about 39% being singletons, with the ten largest covering roughly 23%. This clonotype turned up a few times.

Sequenced material: blood. This chain connects TRBV5-1 to TRBJ2-1; 9 nucleotides agree with TRBD1. This receptor was taken from a human donor in good health. CDR3 amino acids: CASSRGPGQGLSYNEQFF. The CDR3 DNA reads TGCGCCAGCAGCAGAGGCCCCGGACAGGGGCTATCCTACAATGAGCAGTTCTTC. Combining the CDR3 with reference TRBV5-1 and TRBJ2-1 gives the whole variable domain KAGVTQTPRYLIKTRGQQVTLSCSPISGHRSVSWYQQTPGQGLQFLFEYFSETQRNKGNFPGRFSGRQFSNSRSEMNVSTLELGDSALYLCASSRGPGQGLSYNEQFFGPGTRLTVL.